The 20 T cell receptor beta chains below come from one sample, sequenced in a study of blood T cell repertoires in COVID-19. Measured with immunoSEQ multiplex PCR; TCRdb has only the in-frame clones, and not every one. In the table there are 45,000 to 55,000 clones, roughly 90% of which are singletons. The sample was peripheral blood. The source is a man at least 80 years old with acute or convalescent COVID-19.

The chain carries TRBV12-3 or TRBV12-4 and TRBJ2-3, with a possible D match to TRBD1 (5 bases). With 8 bases removed from V and 6 bases from J, the gap between germline ends came to 12 bases. The CDR3 sequence is 12 residues long. CDR3 coding DNA: TGTGCCAGCTCCCCCCCAGGGGATACGCAGTATTTT. Translation gives CASSPPGDTQYF.

The gene calls are TRBV5-1 and TRBJ1-1; 7 bases align to TRBD1. The CDR3 totals 14 residues. J was trimmed by 1 base and V by 4 bases; bases with no gene match: 4. CDR1 and CDR2 (germline): SGHRS, YFSETQ. The DNA for the CDR3 is TGCGCCAGCAGCCCGGGACAGTCGAACACTGAAGCTTTCTTT. This codes for CASSPGQSNTEAFF. The whole variable domain, remainder taken from reference TRBV5-1 and TRBJ1-1, is KAGVTQTPRYLIKTRGQQVTLSCSPISGHRSVSWYQQTPGQGLQFLFEYFSETQRNKGNFPGRFSGRQFSNSRSEMNVSTLELGDSALYLCASSPGQSNTEAFFGQGTRLTVV.

The chain recombines TRBV5-1 with TRBJ2-7; TRBD2 agrees at 12 bases. Germline CDR1 SGHRS, CDR2 YFSETQ. V shed 0 bases, J shed 4 bases, and the junction held 5 bases outside the gene matches. The CDR3 has 16 amino acids. CDR3 in amino acids: CASSLGGLAGGYEQYF. Written as DNA, the CDR3 is TGCGCCAGCAGCTTGGGGGGACTAGCGGGTGGATACGAGCAGTACTTC.

The chain employs TRBV7-8 and TRBJ1-3, with D possibly TRBD1 on 6 matching bases. The CDR3 loop spans 17 amino acids. Trimming took off 2 bases at V and 0 bases at J, with 14 bases between the two ends. Germline assignment: CDR1 SGHVS and CDR2 FQNEAQ. The chain's CDR3 is CASSLTLTDSSGNTIYF. CDR3 coding DNA: TGTGCCAGCAGCTTAACCTTGACGGACAGCTCTGGAAACACCATATATTTT.

A word on this clone: An end of the junction differs from the germline gene, which may be a read error. This rearrangement joins TRBV2 to TRBJ1-5; 8 nucleotides line up with TRBD1. The CDR3 has 14 amino acids. Germline V lookup: CDR1 SNHLY, CDR2 FYNNEI. The DNA of the CDR3 is TGTGCCAGCAGTAGACAGGGGAGGAATCGGCCCCAGCATTTT. Translation gives CASSRQGRNRPQHF.

The gene calls are TRBV27 and TRBJ2-2; 7 bases are shared with TRBD2. This CDR3 is 15 amino acids long. V shed 7 bases and J 4 bases; nucleotides not matched to a gene: 9. The germline CDR1 and CDR2 sequences are MNHEY and SMNVEV (reference sequence). Written as DNA, the CDR3 is TGTGCCAGCACCTGGGGTGGGGAGGGCACCGGGGAGCTGTTTTTT. Its protein is CASTWGGEGTGELFF.

The chain is built from TRBV25-1 and TRBJ2-3; D may be TRBD2 (5 bases). The CDR3 totals 13 residues. V lost 1 base and J lost 7, with 9 bases in between. Germline-derived CDR1 and CDR2 are MGHDK and SYGVNS. This CDR3 is CASSEWSSNTQYF. The CDR3 DNA is TGTGCCAGCAGTGAATGGTCTAGCAATACGCAGTATTTT.

The gene calls are TRBV5-1 and TRBJ1-5; D call uncertain. V was trimmed by 4 bases and J by 5 bases, leaving 10 bases between them. CDR1 and CDR2 (germline): SGHRS, YFSETQ. CDR3 length: 13 amino acids. DNA of the CDR3: TGCGCCAGCAGCCCCAACGGTGATCAGCCCCAGCATTTT. Residues: CASSPNGDQPQHF. The complete variable domain, with remaining parts taken from reference TRBV5-1 and TRBJ1-5, reads KAGVTQTPRYLIKTRGQQVTLSCSPISGHRSVSWYQQTPGQGLQFLFEYFSETQRNKGNFPGRFSGRQFSNSRSEMNVSTLELGDSALYLCASSPNGDQPQHFGDGTRLSIL.

The chain recombines TRBV10-3 with TRBJ2-3; 7 positions match TRBD2. This CDR3 is built from 15 residues. The V and J ends lost 4 bases and 4 bases, in that order; junction bases with no gene match: 8. Germline values: CDR1 ENHRY, CDR2 SYGVKD. The CDR3 protein is CAISVGLAEADTQYF. In DNA, the CDR3 is TGTGCCATCAGTGTGGGTCTAGCGGAGGCAGATACGCAGTATTTT.

The chain carries TRBV6-5 and TRBJ2-1, with TRBD2 matching 13 bases. The ends lost 8 bases at V and 4 bases at J; junction bases unmatched: 2. CDR3 length: 14 residues. CDR1 and CDR2 from the germline V gene are MNHEY and SVGAGI. In DNA, the CDR3 is TGTGCCAGCGAGACTAGCGGGGGGTACAATGAGCAGTTCTTC. Amino acids: CASETSGGYNEQFF.

This sequence joins TRBV28 and TRBJ1-5; D is possibly TRBD1 (6 bases). The length of the CDR3 is 15 residues. Trimming left V 2 bases short and J 3 bases short, with 11 bases between. Germline V lookup: CDR1 MDHEN, CDR2 SYDVKM. Written as DNA, the CDR3 is TGTGCCAGCAGTTTAGTAGGGGGTGCCAATCAGCCCCAGCATTTT. Amino acid sequence: CASSLVGGANQPQHF. The whole variable domain, remainder taken from reference TRBV28 and TRBJ1-5, is DVKVTQSSRYLVKRTGEKVFLECVQDMDHENMFWYRQDPGLGLRLIYFSYDVKMKEKGDIPEGYSVSREKKERFSLILESASTNQTSMYLCASSLVGGANQPQHFGDGTRLSIL.

The rearrangement links TRBV3-1 (or the pseudogene TRBV3-2) to TRBJ2-2; 12 nucleotides line up with TRBD2. The CDR3 contains 18 residues. CDR1 is LGHDT and CDR2 is YNNKEL in the germline V gene (reference sequence). V dropped 5 bases and J dropped 0; count of bases not matched to a gene: 7. CDR3 residues: CASSSRLAGVPNTGELFF. The CDR3 bases are TGTGCCAGCAGCTCTCGACTAGCGGGGGTACCGAACACCGGGGAGCTGTTTTTT.

Here the CDR3 DNA reads TGTGCCAGCAGCCTACTAGTGGGCGAGCAGTACTTC. It codes for CASSLLVGEQYF. V usage is TRBV6-2 or TRBV6-3 and J usage is TRBJ2-7; D is perhaps TRBD2 (5 bases). This CDR3 region has 12 residues. Germline assignment: CDR1 MNHEY and CDR2 SVGEGT. Trimming cost V 6 bases and J 6 bases, with 12 bases left between them.

The chain combines TRBV27 with TRBJ2-3, with TRBD2 identical over 10 bases. Trimming at V came to 8 bases and at J to 3 bases, leaving 5 bases not matched to a gene. Germline V gene data show CDR1 as MNHEY and CDR2 as SMNVEV (reference sequence). CDR3 length: 14 residues. CDR3 sequence: CASGAGGPTDTQYF. CDR3 bases: TGTGCCAGCGGAGCGGGGGGGCCTACAGATACGCAGTATTTT.

This clone was recorded once. The chain uses TRBV7-2 and TRBJ2-7, with TRBD1 identical over 12 bases. Germline trimming cut 4 bases from V and 4 bases from J; bases unmatched to any gene: 14. The CDR3 is made up of 18 amino acids. The V gene's germline CDR1 is SGHTA and CDR2 FQGNSA. For the CDR3, the DNA is TGTGCCAGCAGCTCACCCGGGACAGGGGGCGCATCTCGATACGAGCAGTACTTC. This translates into CASSSPGTGGASRYEQYF.

The rearrangement uses TRBV12-3 or TRBV12-4 and TRBJ1-5, with a tentative D call TRBD1 (6 bases). The CDR3 totals 13 residues. V dropped 4 bases and J dropped 6 bases, with 10 bases sitting between them. CDR3 residues: CASSSNRVQPQHF. As DNA, the CDR3 is TGTGCCAGCAGTTCCAACAGGGTTCAGCCCCAGCATTTT.

This clone was found a few times. The chain has TRBV29-1 and TRBJ2-1; TRBD1 might be the D (6 bases). The CDR3 is 15 residues long. The ends were cut back, 5 bases at V and 0 bases at J, with 14 bases in the middle. Per the germline V gene, CDR1 is SQVTM and CDR2 is ANQGSEA. The CDR3 DNA reads TGCAGCGTTCCACGAGGACAGACCTCCTACAATGAGCAGTTCTTC. Translation: CSVPRGQTSYNEQFF.

The chain recombines TRBV9 with TRBJ2-1; 8 bases align to TRBD2. Per germline, CDR1 SGDLS and CDR2 YYNGEE. The CDR3 extends over 16 amino acids. Germline trimming cut 2 bases from V and 0 bases from J; bases unmatched to any gene: 4. In nucleotides, the CDR3 is TGTGCCAGCAGCGTCTTTACTAGCGGCTCCTACAATGAGCAGTTCTTC. This encodes CASSVFTSGSYNEQFF.

This sequence joins TRBV9 and TRBJ1-1; maybe TRBD1 (6 bases). The ends were cut back, 4 bases at V and 1 base at J, with 14 bases in the middle. The germline V gene encodes CDR1 SGDLS and CDR2 YYNGEE. The CDR3 has 15 residues. In DNA form, the CDR3 reads TGTGCCAGCAGCCAGGGGAGGGTTGGGAACACTGAAGCTTTCTTT. This encodes CASSQGRVGNTEAFF.

The chain is built from TRBV2 and TRBJ1-4, with 10 bases aligning to TRBD1. With V trimmed by 5 bases and J by 8 bases, 11 bases remained unmatched. The CDR3 sequence is 16 residues long. CDR1 and CDR2 (germline): SNHLY, FYNNEI. The CDR3 is CASSQTTGGRGEKLFF. CDR3 in DNA: TGTGCCAGCAGTCAAACGACAGGGGGCAGAGGAGAAAAACTGTTTTTT.